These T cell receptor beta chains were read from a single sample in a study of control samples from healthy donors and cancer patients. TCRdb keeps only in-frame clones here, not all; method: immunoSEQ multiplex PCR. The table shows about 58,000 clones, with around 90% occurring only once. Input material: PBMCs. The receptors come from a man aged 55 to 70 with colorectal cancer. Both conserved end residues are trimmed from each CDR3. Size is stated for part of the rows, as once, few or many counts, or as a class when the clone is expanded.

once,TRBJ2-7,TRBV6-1,ASSEAGLAGTYEQY
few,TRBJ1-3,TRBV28,ASSGTRNTIY
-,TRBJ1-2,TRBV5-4,ASSLGDPNYGYT
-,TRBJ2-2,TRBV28,ASLERGNGELF
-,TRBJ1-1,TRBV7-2,ASSPRSREAF
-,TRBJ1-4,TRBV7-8,ASSFQGVRGEKLF
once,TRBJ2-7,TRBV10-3,AISDAVGGGYEQY
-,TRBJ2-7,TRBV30,AWSWTGLYEQY
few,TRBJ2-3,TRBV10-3,AISPGGSTDTQY
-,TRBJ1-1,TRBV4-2,ASSLTKGPANTEAF
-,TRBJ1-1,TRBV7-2,ASSWVERPSNTEAF
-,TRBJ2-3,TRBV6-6,ASSYTEPSTDTQY
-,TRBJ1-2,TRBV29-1,SVEHPNYGYT
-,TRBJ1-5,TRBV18,ASSPQGQPSNQPQH
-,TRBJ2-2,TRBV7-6,ASSLDQGVNGELF
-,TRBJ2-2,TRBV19,ASSARGRRNTGELF